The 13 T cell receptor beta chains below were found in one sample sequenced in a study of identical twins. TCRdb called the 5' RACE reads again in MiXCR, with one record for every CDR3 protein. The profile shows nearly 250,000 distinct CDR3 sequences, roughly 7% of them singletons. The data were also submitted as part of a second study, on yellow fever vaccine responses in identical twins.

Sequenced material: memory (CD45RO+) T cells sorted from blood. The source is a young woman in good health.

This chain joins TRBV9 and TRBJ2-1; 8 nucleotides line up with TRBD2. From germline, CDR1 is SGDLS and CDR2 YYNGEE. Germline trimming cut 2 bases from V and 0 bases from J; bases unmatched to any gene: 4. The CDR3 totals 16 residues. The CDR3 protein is CASSVLAGSSYNEQFF. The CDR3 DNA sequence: TGTGCCAGCAGCGTCTTAGCGGGAAGCTCCTACAATGAGCAGTTCTTC.

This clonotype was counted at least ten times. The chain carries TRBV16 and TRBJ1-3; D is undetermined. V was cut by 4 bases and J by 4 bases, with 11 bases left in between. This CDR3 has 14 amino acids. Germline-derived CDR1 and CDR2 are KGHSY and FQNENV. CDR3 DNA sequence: TGTGCCAGCAGCCGTAAGACACGAGGAAACACCATATATTTT. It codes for CASSRKTRGNTIYF.

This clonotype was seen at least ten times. The CDR3 spells CATSRGQNTGELFF. The CDR3 nucleotides are TGTGCCACCAGCCGCGGACAGAACACCGGGGAGCTGTTTTTT. This chain uses TRBV15 with TRBJ2-2, with a weak D call TRBD1 (5 bases). V was pared by 5 bases and J by 1 base, with 8 bases between. CDR1 is LNHNV and CDR2 is YYDKDF in the germline V gene (reference sequence). This CDR3 is 14 amino acids long.

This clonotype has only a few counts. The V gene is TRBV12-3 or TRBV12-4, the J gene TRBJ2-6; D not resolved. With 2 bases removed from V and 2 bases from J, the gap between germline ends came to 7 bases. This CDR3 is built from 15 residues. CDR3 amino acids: CASSLRKAGANVLTF. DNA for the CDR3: TGTGCCAGCAGTTTACGGAAGGCTGGGGCCAACGTCCTGACTTTC.

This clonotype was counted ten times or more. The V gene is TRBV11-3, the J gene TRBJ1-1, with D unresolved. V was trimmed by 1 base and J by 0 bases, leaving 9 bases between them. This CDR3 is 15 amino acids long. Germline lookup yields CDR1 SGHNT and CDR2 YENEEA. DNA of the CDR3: TGTGCCAGCAGCTTAGCTGGACCTCTGAACACTGAAGCTTTCTTT. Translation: CASSLAGPLNTEAFF.

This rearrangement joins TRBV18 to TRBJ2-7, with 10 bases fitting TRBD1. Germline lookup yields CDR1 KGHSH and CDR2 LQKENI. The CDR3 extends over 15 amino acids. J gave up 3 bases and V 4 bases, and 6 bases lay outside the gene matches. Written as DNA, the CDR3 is TGTGCCAGCTCACGTCCGGGACAGGGGATCTACGAGCAGTACGTC. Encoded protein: CASSRPGQGIYEQYV.

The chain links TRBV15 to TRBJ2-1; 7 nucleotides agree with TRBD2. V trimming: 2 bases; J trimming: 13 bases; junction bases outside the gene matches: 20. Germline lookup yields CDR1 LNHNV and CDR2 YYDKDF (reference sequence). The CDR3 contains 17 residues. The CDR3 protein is CATSRSLEGSGTTSQFF. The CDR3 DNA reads TGTGCCACCAGCAGATCGCTGGAGGGCTCGGGGACTACCTCCCAGTTCTTC.

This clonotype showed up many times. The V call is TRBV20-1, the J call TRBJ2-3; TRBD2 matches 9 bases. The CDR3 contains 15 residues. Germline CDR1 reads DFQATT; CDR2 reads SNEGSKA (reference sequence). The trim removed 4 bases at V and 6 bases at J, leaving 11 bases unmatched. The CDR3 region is CSAKLAGPGGDTQYF. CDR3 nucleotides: TGCAGTGCTAAACTAGCGGGCCCGGGAGGCGATACGCAGTATTTT.

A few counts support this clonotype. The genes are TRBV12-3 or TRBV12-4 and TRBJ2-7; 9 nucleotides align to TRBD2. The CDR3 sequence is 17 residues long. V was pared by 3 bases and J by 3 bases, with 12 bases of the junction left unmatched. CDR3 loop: CASSLPKLSGRGYEQYF. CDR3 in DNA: TGTGCCAGCAGTTTGCCGAAACTTAGCGGGAGAGGCTACGAGCAGTACTTC.

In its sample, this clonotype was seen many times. CDR3 sequence: CASSQEWSTGELFF. The CDR3 DNA is TGTGCCAGCAGCCAAGAGTGGTCCACCGGGGAGCTGTTTTTT. This chain connects TRBV14 to TRBJ2-2; no reliable D call. The V end lost 0 bases, the J end lost 4 bases, and 6 bases lay between the germline ends. The CDR3 covers 14 residues. CDR1 and CDR2 (germline): SGHDN, FVKESK.

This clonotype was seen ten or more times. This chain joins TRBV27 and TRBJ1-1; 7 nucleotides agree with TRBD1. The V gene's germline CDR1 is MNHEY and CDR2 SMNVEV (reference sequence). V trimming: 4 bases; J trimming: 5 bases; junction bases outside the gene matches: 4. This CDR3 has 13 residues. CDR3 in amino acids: CASSYRGETEAFF. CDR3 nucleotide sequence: TGTGCCAGCAGTTACAGGGGTGAGACTGAAGCTTTCTTT.

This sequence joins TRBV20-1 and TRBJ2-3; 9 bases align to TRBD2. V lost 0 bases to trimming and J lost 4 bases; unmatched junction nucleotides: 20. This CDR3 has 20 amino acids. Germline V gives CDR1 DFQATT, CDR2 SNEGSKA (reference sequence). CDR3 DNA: TGCAGTGCTAGAGATGGGAGATGGTCCGGTGCGGGGGGGAGCCCAGATACGCAGTATTTT. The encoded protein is CSARDGRWSGAGGSPDTQYF.

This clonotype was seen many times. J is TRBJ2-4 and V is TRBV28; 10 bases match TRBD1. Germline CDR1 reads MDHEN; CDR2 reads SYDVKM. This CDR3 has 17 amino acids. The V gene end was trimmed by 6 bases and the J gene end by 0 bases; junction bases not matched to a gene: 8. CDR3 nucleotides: TGTGCCAGCAGGCCGGGACAGGGGCAACTAGCCAAAAACATTCAGTACTTC. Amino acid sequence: CASRPGQGQLAKNIQYF.